A selection of T cell receptor beta chains follows, all from one sample in a study of blood T cell repertoires in COVID-19. Assay: immunoSEQ multiplex PCR; the TCRdb copy retains only in-frame clones and omits some. The sample lists 120,000 to 150,000 clones; approximately 90% were seen once. The sequenced sample was peripheral blood. Receptor source: a man aged 18 to 30 with COVID-19, enrolled during active disease. The CDR3 runs from the conserved cysteine through the conserved F or W. The D gene is left open where the match is weak. Size values are once, few and many counts, or a class for expanded clones, and some rows have none.

d_gene: .; abundance: .; j_gene: TRBJ1-3; v_gene: TRBV6-6; CDR3nt: TGTGCCAGCAGTTACACAGGTTCCTCTGGAAACACCATATATTTT; CDR3aa: CASSYTGSSGNTIYF
d_gene: .; abundance: .; j_gene: TRBJ1-5; v_gene: TRBV27; CDR3nt: TGTGCCAGCAGTTTAGCAGGTACAGGTCAGCCCCAGCATTTT; CDR3aa: CASSLAGTGQPQHF
d_gene: .; abundance: .; j_gene: TRBJ1-5; v_gene: TRBV28; CDR3nt: TGTGCCAGCAGTTTGACAGCAAGCAATCAGCCCCAGCATTTT; CDR3aa: CASSLTASNQPQHF
d_gene: TRBD1; abundance: once; j_gene: TRBJ2-7; v_gene: TRBV5-1; CDR3nt: TGCGCCAGCAGCTTGGGACAGGGGACGGATGAGCAGTACTTC; CDR3aa: CASSLGQGTDEQYF
d_gene: .; abundance: once; j_gene: TRBJ2-5; v_gene: TRBV15; CDR3nt: TGTGCCACCAGCAGAGTTTGGTTGACTATAGAGACCCAGTACTTC; CDR3aa: CATSRVWLTIETQYF
d_gene: TRBD1; abundance: .; j_gene: TRBJ1-2; v_gene: TRBV9; CDR3nt: TGTGCCAGCAGCGTAGCCCCAGGGGGCGACTATGGCTACACCTTC; CDR3aa: CASSVAPGGDYGYTF
d_gene: TRBD1; abundance: .; j_gene: TRBJ2-7; v_gene: TRBV5-6; CDR3nt: TGTGCCAGCAGCTTCGGGACAGGGGATCCCGAGCAGTACTTC; CDR3aa: CASSFGTGDPEQYF
d_gene: TRBD1; abundance: .; j_gene: TRBJ2-5; v_gene: TRBV7-8; CDR3nt: TGTGCCAGCAGCCGGACAGGGGAAGAGACCCAGTACTTC; CDR3aa: CASSRTGEETQYF
d_gene: .; abundance: .; j_gene: TRBJ2-3; v_gene: TRBV11-2; CDR3nt: TGTGCCAGCAGCCCCATGAAGCGGGCCACAGATACGCAGTATTTT; CDR3aa: CASSPMKRATDTQYF
d_gene: .; abundance: .; j_gene: TRBJ2-7; v_gene: TRBV16; CDR3nt: TGTGCCAGCAGCCCGACTGATTTGGGCGAGCAGTACTTC; CDR3aa: CASSPTDLGEQYF
d_gene: TRBD1; abundance: .; j_gene: TRBJ2-5; v_gene: TRBV18; CDR3nt: TGTGCCAGCTCACCAGAGGGGACAGGGGTGCGAGAGACCCAGTACTTC; CDR3aa: CASSPEGTGVRETQYF
d_gene: .; abundance: .; j_gene: TRBJ2-7; v_gene: TRBV7-8; CDR3nt: TGTGCCAGCAGCCCGAAACGGGCAGGGCGCTACGAGCAGTACTTC; CDR3aa: CASSPKRAGRYEQYF
d_gene: TRBD2; abundance: .; j_gene: TRBJ2-1; v_gene: TRBV27; CDR3nt: TGTGCCAGCAGCCTAGCGGGAGTAAATGAGCAGTTCTTC; CDR3aa: CASSLAGVNEQFF
d_gene: .; abundance: .; j_gene: TRBJ1-2; v_gene: TRBV30; CDR3nt: TGTGCCTGGACCCATCTAGTAGGCTATGGCTACACCTTC; CDR3aa: CAWTHLVGYGYTF
d_gene: TRBD2; abundance: .; j_gene: TRBJ2-7; v_gene: TRBV29-1; CDR3nt: TGCAGCGTCGGCGACATTACAGCGGGGGCCTACGAGCAGTACTTC; CDR3aa: CSVGDITAGAYEQYF
d_gene: TRBD1; abundance: .; j_gene: TRBJ2-7; v_gene: TRBV4-3; CDR3nt: TGCGCCAGCAGCCAAGTCATAGGACAGGGGAACCACGAGCAGTACTTC; CDR3aa: CASSQVIGQGNHEQYF
d_gene: .; abundance: .; j_gene: TRBJ2-6; v_gene: TRBV5-1; CDR3nt: TGCGCCAGCAGCCGCCGGGACATCGACTCTGGGGCCAACGTCCTGACTTTC; CDR3aa: CASSRRDIDSGANVLTF
d_gene: .; abundance: .; j_gene: TRBJ2-1; v_gene: TRBV7-9; CDR3nt: TGTGCCAGCAGCTTACGGTTAGATAATGAGCAGTTCTTC; CDR3aa: CASSLRLDNEQFF
d_gene: .; abundance: .; j_gene: TRBJ2-3; v_gene: TRBV7-2; CDR3nt: TGTGCCAGCAGCCCAGTGGGGCGGAGTACGCGAGATACGCAGTATTTT; CDR3aa: CASSPVGRSTRDTQYF
d_gene: .; abundance: .; j_gene: TRBJ2-7; v_gene: TRBV13; CDR3nt: TGTGCCAGCAGCTTAGTTAGGGCAGGACTTAGGCTACGCGAGCAGTACTTC; CDR3aa: CASSLVRAGLRLREQYF
d_gene: TRBD1; abundance: .; j_gene: TRBJ1-1; v_gene: TRBV4-2; CDR3nt: TGTGCCAGCAGCCACGACGGACAGGGGGTGACTGAAGCTTTCTTT; CDR3aa: CASSHDGQGVTEAFF
d_gene: TRBD2; abundance: .; j_gene: TRBJ2-1; v_gene: TRBV14; CDR3nt: TGTGCCAGCAGCCTCGGGACTAGCGGGAGTAATGAGCAGTTCTTC; CDR3aa: CASSLGTSGSNEQFF
d_gene: TRBD1; abundance: .; j_gene: TRBJ1-2; v_gene: TRBV19; CDR3nt: TGTGCCAGTAGTATTCCACAGGGGGCGTCTAACTATGGCTACACCTTC; CDR3aa: CASSIPQGASNYGYTF
d_gene: TRBD1; abundance: once; j_gene: TRBJ2-2; v_gene: TRBV19; CDR3nt: TGTGCCAGCTCTACAGGGGCCACCGGGGAGCTGTTTTTT; CDR3aa: CASSTGATGELFF
d_gene: TRBD1; abundance: .; j_gene: TRBJ2-3; v_gene: TRBV2; CDR3nt: TGTGCCAGCAGTAAGGGACAGGGACCAGATACGCAGTATTTT; CDR3aa: CASSKGQGPDTQYF
d_gene: .; abundance: .; j_gene: TRBJ2-1; v_gene: TRBV9; CDR3nt: TGTGCCAGCAGCGTAGAAGGGCAGGGCCCCTACAATGAGCAGTTCTTC; CDR3aa: CASSVEGQGPYNEQFF
d_gene: TRBD1; abundance: .; j_gene: TRBJ2-7; v_gene: TRBV7-9; CDR3nt: TGTGCCAGCACCCGAGGTGGGACAGGGGGCAACGAGCAGTACTTC; CDR3aa: CASTRGGTGGNEQYF
d_gene: .; abundance: .; j_gene: TRBJ2-7; v_gene: TRBV21-1; CDR3nt: TGTGCCAGCAGCTCTCAAGTGGGGGACAGGAGCTCCTACGAGCAGTACTTC; CDR3aa: CASSSQVGDRSSYEQYF
d_gene: .; abundance: .; j_gene: TRBJ2-7; v_gene: TRBV7-6; CDR3nt: TGTGCCAGCAGCTCTACAGGGAGCTCCTACGAGCAGTACTTC; CDR3aa: CASSSTGSSYEQYF
d_gene: TRBD2; abundance: .; j_gene: TRBJ2-1; v_gene: TRBV19; CDR3nt: TGTGCCAGTAGTATCGTAGCGGGAGGGCCAAGGGAGCAGTTCTTC; CDR3aa: CASSIVAGGPREQFF
d_gene: .; abundance: .; j_gene: TRBJ2-1; v_gene: TRBV7-9; CDR3nt: TGTGCCAGCAACTTACTGGAGGAGTACAATGAGCAGTTCTTC; CDR3aa: CASNLLEEYNEQFF
d_gene: TRBD1; abundance: .; j_gene: TRBJ1-1; v_gene: TRBV9; CDR3nt: TGTGCCAGCAGCTTAGCCGGGACAGGAAACACTGAAGCTTTCTTT; CDR3aa: CASSLAGTGNTEAFF
d_gene: .; abundance: .; j_gene: TRBJ2-5; v_gene: TRBV10-3; CDR3nt: TGTGCCATCAGAGACAACCAAGAGACCCAGTACTTC; CDR3aa: CAIRDNQETQYF
d_gene: .; abundance: once; j_gene: TRBJ2-7; v_gene: TRBV6-5; CDR3nt: TGTGCCAGCAGTCCTAGCTCCTTGGGCTACGAGCAGTACTTC; CDR3aa: CASSPSSLGYEQYF
d_gene: .; abundance: once; j_gene: TRBJ1-1; v_gene: TRBV30; CDR3nt: TGTGCCTGGAGTGTATCGAGGGCGGTCACTGAAGCTTTCTTT; CDR3aa: CAWSVSRAVTEAFF
d_gene: TRBD2; abundance: .; j_gene: TRBJ2-4; v_gene: TRBV4-3; CDR3nt: TGCGCCAGCAGCCAAAGCAGCGGGAGGGCAAACATTCAGTACTTC; CDR3aa: CASSQSSGRANIQYF
d_gene: .; abundance: .; j_gene: TRBJ2-1; v_gene: TRBV21-1; CDR3nt: TGTGCCAGCAGCCAAGAGGAAACAGGACCCAAGCAGTTCTTC; CDR3aa: CASSQEETGPKQFF
d_gene: TRBD2; abundance: .; j_gene: TRBJ2-3; v_gene: TRBV27; CDR3nt: TGTGCCAGCAGTTTAAGTCCAGCGGGAGGCACAGATACGCAGTATTTT; CDR3aa: CASSLSPAGGTDTQYF
d_gene: .; abundance: .; j_gene: TRBJ2-5; v_gene: TRBV5-8; CDR3nt: TGTGCCAGCAGCGCTCCGGGACGGGGACAAGGAGGGACCCAGTACTTC; CDR3aa: CASSAPGRGQGGTQYF
d_gene: .; abundance: .; j_gene: TRBJ1-6; v_gene: TRBV27; CDR3nt: TGTGCCAGCAGTTTAGGGCCGGCGAATAATTCACCCCTCCACTTT; CDR3aa: CASSLGPANNSPLHF
d_gene: .; abundance: .; j_gene: TRBJ2-1; v_gene: TRBV5-6; CDR3nt: TGTGCCAGCAGCCCGTTAGCCGACAGCCTGGGGTTCTTC; CDR3aa: CASSPLADSLGFF